This is a list of T cell receptor beta chains from one sample in a study of vaccination effects on CD4 cells after COVID-19. Assay used: immunoSEQ multiplex PCR; TCRdb lists only in-frame clones, some missing. The repertoire holds around 24,000 clones, 65% to 75% seen once, with less than 3.5% in the top ten. Antigens for these TCRs are unknown. Specimen: CD4+ T cells from PBMCs cultured with SARS-CoV-2 spike peptides, collected before COVID-19 vaccination. These receptors originate from a human donor who received a COVID-19 vaccine. Each CDR3 is given with its conserved first and last residue. The D gene is left open where the match is weak. Clone sizes are given selectively: once, few, many, or a class where the clone is expanded.

j_call	d_call	clone_size	v_call	cdr3_nt	cdr3_aa
TRBJ2-7	TRBD2	few	TRBV5-1	TGCGCCAGCAGCTTGGAGACTAGCGGGCACGAGCAGTACTTC	CASSLETSGHEQYF
TRBJ2-5	TRBD1	NA	TRBV6-5	TGTGCCAGCAGACCCCAGGGGGAAGAGACCCAGTACTTC	CASRPQGEETQYF
TRBJ1-2	NA	once	TRBV6-5	TGTGCCAGCAGCCCCCTCCGGAACTATGGCTACACCTTC	CASSPLRNYGYTF
TRBJ2-1	NA	NA	TRBV30	TGTGCCTGGAGCAGATGGAATGAGCAGTTCTTC	CAWSRWNEQFF
TRBJ2-3	NA	NA	TRBV11-2	TGTGCCAGCAGCTTAGACCTTTCATTTGGGGTTCCGCAGTATTTT	CASSLDLSFGVPQYF
TRBJ1-5	NA	NA	TRBV5-6	TGTGCCAGCAGACAAGGAAATCAGCCCCAGCATTTT	CASRQGNQPQHF
TRBJ2-7	NA	NA	TRBV4-2	TGTGCCAGCAGCCCTGAGCGTCTCTCCTACGAGCAGTACTTC	CASSPERLSYEQYF
TRBJ2-7	NA	NA	TRBV3-1/TRBV3-2	TGTGCCAGCAGCTCTATGTCCTACGAGCAGTACTTC	CASSSMSYEQYF
TRBJ1-5	TRBD1	NA	TRBV6-6	TGTGCCAGCAGCTCCACCGGGACAGGGGGGAGGCAGCCCCAGCATTTT	CASSSTGTGGRQPQHF
TRBJ2-1	NA	NA	TRBV5-1	TGCGCCAGCAGCTTGAACCCCAATGAGCAGTTCTTC	CASSLNPNEQFF
TRBJ2-7	NA	NA	TRBV5-1	TGCGCCAGCAGCTTGGCCTTGGCAGGGAACTACGAGCAGTACTTC	CASSLALAGNYEQYF
TRBJ1-2	NA	NA	TRBV11-2	TGTGCCAGCAGCCTGATGGGGGCTATATATGGCTACACCTTC	CASSLMGAIYGYTF
TRBJ1-2	NA	NA	TRBV4-1	TGCGCCAGCAGCCAAGTCCCGCTCTATGGCTACACCTTC	CASSQVPLYGYTF
TRBJ2-3	TRBD2	NA	TRBV5-1	TGCGCCAGCAGCCCTACTAGCGGGGGGGTAACAGATACGCAGTATTTT	CASSPTSGGVTDTQYF
TRBJ1-4	NA	NA	TRBV19	TGTGCCAGTAGTATATGGGGACTAGGAAAACTGTTTTTT	CASSIWGLGKLFF
TRBJ2-7	NA	few	TRBV3-1/TRBV3-2	TGTGCCAGCAGCCAAGAAGGGGGCTCCTACGAGCAGTACTTC	CASSQEGGSYEQYF
TRBJ1-3	NA	NA	TRBV9	TGTGCCAGCAGCCAAGGGGTTAGCTCTGGAAACACCATATATTTT	CASSQGVSSGNTIYF
TRBJ2-1	TRBD2	NA	TRBV5-6	TGTGCCAGCAGCCGACTAGCGGGGAAAGATGAGCAGTTCTTC	CASSRLAGKDEQFF
TRBJ2-7	TRBD1	NA	TRBV6-5	TGTGCCAGCCGAATACAGGACAGGGACTACGAGCAGTACTTC	CASRIQDRDYEQYF
TRBJ2-1	TRBD1	once	TRBV27	TGTGCCAGCAGTCGGTATCAACCGGGACAGGGGGTGCAGTTCTTC	CASSRYQPGQGVQFF
TRBJ1-3	NA	NA	TRBV6-2/TRBV6-3	TGTGCCAGCAGTTCCCAGAGGGCCCGAGACTCTGGAAACACCATATATTTT	CASSSQRARDSGNTIYF
TRBJ1-1	TRBD1	NA	TRBV6-5	TGTGCCAGCAGGATGGACAGGACAAACACTGAAGCTTTCTTT	CASRMDRTNTEAFF
TRBJ1-1	NA	NA	TRBV6-4	TGTGCCAGCAGTGCCTCCTACGAGGTACCCGAAGCTTTCTTT	CASSASYEVPEAFF
TRBJ1-2	NA	NA	TRBV4-1	TGCGCCAGCAGCCAAGAATCGTGGGCAGCTCACCGTAACTATGGCTACACCTTC	CASSQESWAAHRNYGYTF